The entry below describes one T cell receptor (beta chain). Its antigen target is currently unknown. No much larger clone exists at a distance of one base, and base qualities are not known. Using the deep immunoSEQ assay, multiplex PCR amplified TCR CDR3 regions from genomic DNA. Extracted genomic DNA from each cell subset was distributed evenly across all wells of several immunoSEQ 96-well plates, and each plate was treated as a replicate. Each replicate PCR for sorted subsets received about 200 ng genomic DNA, equal to about 30,000 T cell genomes. Purified libraries were quantified with a Qubit 3.0 fluorometer, sized on a Bioanalyzer 2100, and re-quantified with the KAPA Library Quantification kit. Every immunoSEQ 96-well plate was sequenced on a dedicated single-read 150-cycle Illumina NextSeq 550 flow cell. As for the original processing: Because the immunoSEQ output included only junctional sequences and no quality scores, the filtering could not be the same as the filtering used for full-length reads. Sequences were annotated with PyIR, a Python wrapper for IgBLAST v1.9, and V/J genes and CDR3 were assigned using IMGT germline references. Reads were filtered out if the reads had weak V/J assignments (E-value above 1e-6), no CDR3, stop codons, out-of-frame junctions, or ambiguous translated residues. A V3J clonotype was defined by an identical inferred V gene, J gene, and CDR3 amino acid sequence. To compute the percentage overlap between repertoires, the number of shared unique clonotypes was divided by the size of the smaller repertoire. RTK rarefaction, the Chao1 estimator, and Recon v2.1 estimates of unobserved clonotypes were used to assess repertoire richness. Generation probabilities for all TCRbeta clonotypes obtained by the gDNA method from four donors were computed using OLGA. Sourced from immuneACCESS, this table was stored by TCRdb with only in-frame sequences that have V and J called. A share of the clones is absent; for the studies checked, an unresolved V gene accounts for under half, and the remainder has no known explanation. The V and J calls and clone size are taken from that table; D and trimming were inferred from the DNA. This sample comprises 1,100,000 or so clones, about 80% of them detected only once. Approximately 0.5% of the sample comes from the top ten.

Donors were healthy HIV-negative adults with no recently reported acute infections or vaccinations. Only Caucasian adults living in Nashville, Tennessee, USA were represented among the donors. CD4+ T cells were enriched by magnetic negative selection, after which naive cells were positively selected on CD45RA and the negative fraction was taken as the memory subset. Blood was obtained by leukapheresis, after which PBMCs were separated by Ficoll-Histopaque density gradient centrifugation and cryopreserved in liquid nitrogen vapor phase. Analytical flow cytometry was used to check the purity and quantity of every magnetically sorted T cell population. Genomic DNA was isolated from every sorted fraction and measured by UV absorbance on a Nanodrop 2000c. The CDR3, cysteine through phenylalanine, is 16 amino acids long. CDR3 DNA is the only sequence kept; it has 48 bases, read in frame from the first base. In the germline V gene (reference sequence), CDR1 corresponds to SGHAT and CDR2 to FQDESV. The germline V and J ends show losses of 3 bases and 0 bases respectively, and no gene match explains 5 bases of the junction.

This sample was included in a study of shared clonotypes between healthy human individuals (dated by TCRdb to the early 2020s). Regarding the research as a whole: Three men and a couple of women, aged 18 to 49 years, made up the cohort. For each donor, CD4 naive and CD4 memory were each given three plates, CD8 naive was given two plates, and CD8 memory was given one plate. The study deeply sequenced blood TCR repertoires of several healthy adults to estimate repertoire size and the extent of clonotype sharing between individuals. Different laboratories and diverse techniques were used to prepare libraries and sequence TCR repertoires, to increase sequencing depth and limit assay-specific biases. Per donor, leukapheresis produced somewhere between about 0.85 and 9.5 billion PBMCs. The paper as a whole reports these results and caveats: Even with the large sequencing depth, rarefaction of the sorted-subset datasets indicated that sequencing was incomplete. Larger estimated clonotype richness was generally found for naive subsets than for memory subsets. Only blood was sampled, and tissue TCR repertoires likely differ from those in blood. Higher generation probabilities were observed for clonotypes shared by all four sorted-subset donors than for non-shared clonotypes. Pairwise subsampling indicated that sequencing depth was expected to affect the degree of clonotype sharing among donors. Across a handful of donors, about 5.2% of naive CD4, roughly 3.5% of naive CD8, 2.3% of memory CD4, and approximately 0.4% of memory CD8 clonotypes were shared. The small number of donors limited the genetic and exposure-history diversity represented.

The V gene is TRBV11-1 and the J gene is TRBJ2-4; TRBD2 matches 7 bases in the middle. The TCR sequence derives from a man in his late teens or twenties in good health. Some clones in this sample may be carry-over from other donors' samples. Sequenced material: memory CD4+ T cells from PBMCs. What the cell subset or site label conveys for this sample: CD45RA-negative fraction. The DNA is as follows: TGTGCCAGCAGCTTGGGACTAACCCTAGCCAAAAACATTCAGTACTTC. Its protein product is CASSLGLTLAKNIQYF.